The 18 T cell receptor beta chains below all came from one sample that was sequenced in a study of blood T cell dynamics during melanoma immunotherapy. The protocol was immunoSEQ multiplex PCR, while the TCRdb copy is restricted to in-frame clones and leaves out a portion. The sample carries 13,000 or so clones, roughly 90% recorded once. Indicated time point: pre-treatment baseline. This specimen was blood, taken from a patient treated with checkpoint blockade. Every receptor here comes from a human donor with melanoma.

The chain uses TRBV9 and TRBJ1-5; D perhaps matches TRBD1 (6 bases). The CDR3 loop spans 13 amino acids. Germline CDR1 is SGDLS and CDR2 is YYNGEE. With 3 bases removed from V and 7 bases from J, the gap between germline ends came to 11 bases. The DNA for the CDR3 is TGTGCCAGCAGCGCCGGGCAGGGGCAGCCCCAGCATTTT. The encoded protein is CASSAGQGQPQHF.

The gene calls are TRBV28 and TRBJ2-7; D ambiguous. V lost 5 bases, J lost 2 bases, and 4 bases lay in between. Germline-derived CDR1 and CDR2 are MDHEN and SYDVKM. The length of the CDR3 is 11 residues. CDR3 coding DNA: TGTGCCAGCAGTCCGACCTACGAGCAGTACTTC. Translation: CASSPTYEQYF.

Written as DNA, the CDR3 is TGTGCCGGCAAGAGGGGGACGGGGAACACCGGGGAGCTGTTTTTT. Protein: CAGKRGTGNTGELFF. The rearrangement uses TRBV30 and TRBJ2-2, with D tentatively TRBD1 (6 bases). The germline V gene has CDR1 GTSNPN and CDR2 SVGIG (reference sequence). V was trimmed by 8 bases and J by 1 base, leaving 17 bases between them. This CDR3 has 15 amino acids.

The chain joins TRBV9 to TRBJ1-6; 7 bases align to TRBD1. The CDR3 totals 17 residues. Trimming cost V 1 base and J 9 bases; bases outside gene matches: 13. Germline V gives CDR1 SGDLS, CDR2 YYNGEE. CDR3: CASSVFAGTGVVSPLHF. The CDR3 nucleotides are TGTGCCAGCAGCGTATTCGCCGGAACAGGGGTTGTTTCACCCCTCCACTTT.

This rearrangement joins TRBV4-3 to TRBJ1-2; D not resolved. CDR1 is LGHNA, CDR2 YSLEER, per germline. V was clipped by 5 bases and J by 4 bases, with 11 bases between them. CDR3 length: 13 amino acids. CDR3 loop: CASSASEGYGYTF. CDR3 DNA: TGCGCCAGCAGCGCTTCGGAGGGCTATGGCTACACCTTC.

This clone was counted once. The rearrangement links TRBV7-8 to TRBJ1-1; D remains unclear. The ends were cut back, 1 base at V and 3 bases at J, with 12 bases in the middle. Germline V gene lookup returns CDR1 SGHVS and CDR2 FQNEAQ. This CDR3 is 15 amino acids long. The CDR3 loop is CASSLVPGMDTEAFF. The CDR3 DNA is TGTGCCAGCAGCTTAGTTCCGGGTATGGACACTGAAGCTTTCTTT.

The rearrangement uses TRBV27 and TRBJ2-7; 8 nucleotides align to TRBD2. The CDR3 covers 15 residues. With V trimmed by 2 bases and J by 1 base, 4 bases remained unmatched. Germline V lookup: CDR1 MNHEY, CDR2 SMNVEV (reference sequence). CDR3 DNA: TGTGCCAGCAGTTTAGGCGGGGGGAGATCCTACGAGCAGTACTTC. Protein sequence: CASSLGGGRSYEQYF.

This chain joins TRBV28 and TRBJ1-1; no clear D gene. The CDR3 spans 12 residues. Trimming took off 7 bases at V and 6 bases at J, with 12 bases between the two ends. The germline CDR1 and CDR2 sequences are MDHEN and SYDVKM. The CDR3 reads CASTPKGAEAFF. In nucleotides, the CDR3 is TGTGCCAGCACCCCTAAAGGAGCTGAAGCTTTCTTT.

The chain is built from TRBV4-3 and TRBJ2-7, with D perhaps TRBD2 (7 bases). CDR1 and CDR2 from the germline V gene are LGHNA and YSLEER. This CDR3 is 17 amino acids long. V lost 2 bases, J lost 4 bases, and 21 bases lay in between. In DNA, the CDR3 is TGCGCCAGCAGCCAATCCGTATCTGGGGGGGCGAGGTACGAGCAGTACTTC. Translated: CASSQSVSGGARYEQYF.

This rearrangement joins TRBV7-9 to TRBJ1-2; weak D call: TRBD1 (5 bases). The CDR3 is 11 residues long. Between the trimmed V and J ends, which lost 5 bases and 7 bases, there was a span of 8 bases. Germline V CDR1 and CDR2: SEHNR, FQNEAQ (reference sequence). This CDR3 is CASSPDSGYTF. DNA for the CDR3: TGTGCCAGCAGCCCTGACAGTGGCTACACCTTC.

CDR3 amino acids: CASSQDRMYGKGYEQYF. CDR3 nucleotide sequence: TGCGCCAGCAGCCAAGATCGGATGTATGGGAAGGGCTACGAGCAGTACTTC. The chain uses TRBV4-1 and TRBJ2-7, with no clear D. Germline lookup yields CDR1 MGHRA and CDR2 YSYEKL. V was pared by 0 bases and J by 3 bases, with 18 bases between. CDR3 length equals 17 residues.

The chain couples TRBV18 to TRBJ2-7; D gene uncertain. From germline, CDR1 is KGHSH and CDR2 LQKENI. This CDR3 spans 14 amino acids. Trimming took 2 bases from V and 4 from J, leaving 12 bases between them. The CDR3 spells CASSPRLVGYEQYF. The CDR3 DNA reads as TGTGCCAGCTCACCAAGGTTGGTCGGATACGAGCAGTACTTC.

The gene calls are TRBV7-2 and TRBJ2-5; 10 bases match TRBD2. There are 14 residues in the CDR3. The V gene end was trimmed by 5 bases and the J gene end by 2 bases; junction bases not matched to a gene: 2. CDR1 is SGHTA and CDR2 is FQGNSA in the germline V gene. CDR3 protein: CASSLSGRQETQYF. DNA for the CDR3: TGTGCCAGCAGCCTTAGCGGGAGGCAAGAGACCCAGTACTTC.

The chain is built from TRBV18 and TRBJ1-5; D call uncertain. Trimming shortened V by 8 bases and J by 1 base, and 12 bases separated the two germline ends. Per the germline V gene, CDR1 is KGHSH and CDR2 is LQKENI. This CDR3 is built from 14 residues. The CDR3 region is CASSQDGSNQPQHF. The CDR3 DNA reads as TGTGCCAGCAGCCAGGACGGGAGCAATCAGCCCCAGCATTTT.

The CDR3, as DNA: TGTGCCAGTTTAAGGGTAGCGGGTGACAATGAGCAGTTCTTC. The encoded protein is CASLRVAGDNEQFF. J is TRBJ2-1 and V is TRBV19; 7 nucleotides line up with TRBD2. Germline CDR1 and CDR2: LNHDA and SQIVND (reference sequence). Germline trimming cut 8 bases from V and 5 bases from J; bases unmatched to any gene: 9. CDR3 length equals 14 residues.

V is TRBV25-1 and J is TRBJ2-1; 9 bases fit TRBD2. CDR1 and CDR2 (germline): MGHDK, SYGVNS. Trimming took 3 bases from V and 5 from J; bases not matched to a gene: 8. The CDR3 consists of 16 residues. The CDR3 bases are TGTGCCAGCAGTGATCGGGGACTAGCCCTAAACAATGAGCAGTTCTTC. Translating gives CASSDRGLALNNEQFF.

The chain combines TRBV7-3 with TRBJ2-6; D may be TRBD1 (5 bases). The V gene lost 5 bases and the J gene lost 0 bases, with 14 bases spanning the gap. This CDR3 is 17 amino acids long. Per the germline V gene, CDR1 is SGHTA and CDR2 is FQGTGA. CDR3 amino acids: CASSPWGGSSGANVLTF. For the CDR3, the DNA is TGTGCCAGCAGCCCCTGGGGCGGAAGCTCTGGGGCCAACGTCCTGACTTTC.

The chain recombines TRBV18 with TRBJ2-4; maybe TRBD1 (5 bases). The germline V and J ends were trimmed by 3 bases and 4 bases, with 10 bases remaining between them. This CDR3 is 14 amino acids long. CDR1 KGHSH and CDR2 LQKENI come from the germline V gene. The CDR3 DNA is TGTGCCAGCTCACCGGACACGGTTAAAAACATTCAGTACTTC. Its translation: CASSPDTVKNIQYF.